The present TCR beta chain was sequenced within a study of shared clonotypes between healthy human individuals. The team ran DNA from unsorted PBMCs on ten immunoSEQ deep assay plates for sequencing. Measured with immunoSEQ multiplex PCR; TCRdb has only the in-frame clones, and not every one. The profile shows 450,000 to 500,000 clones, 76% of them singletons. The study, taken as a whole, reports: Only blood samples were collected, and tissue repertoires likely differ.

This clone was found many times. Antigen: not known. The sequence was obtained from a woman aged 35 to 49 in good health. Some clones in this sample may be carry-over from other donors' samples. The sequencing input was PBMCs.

The CDR3 bases are TGTGCCAGCAGCTTAGGGGCAGGGAGTGAGCAGTTCTTC. Translation: CASSLGAGSEQFF. The gene calls are TRBV7-7 and TRBJ2-1; D could derive from TRBD1 or TRBD2 (5 bases each). Trimming pared 1 base from V and 9 bases from J, leaving 10 bases between. In germline, CDR1 is SSHAT, CDR2 FNYEAQ (reference sequence). The CDR3 totals 13 residues. Based on the CDR3 plus reference TRBV7-7 and TRBJ2-1, the full variable domain is GAGVSQSPRYKVTKRGQDVTLRCDPISSHATLYWYQQALGQGPEFLTYFNYEAQPDKSGLPSDRFSAERPEGSISTLTIQRTEQRDSAMYRCASSLGAGSEQFFGPGTRLTVL.